The next 25 T cell receptor beta chains were all read from a single sample in a study of OX40 agonist ivuxolimab in advanced cancers. Measured with immunoSEQ multiplex PCR; TCRdb has only the in-frame clones, and not every one. The data show roughly 100,000 clones, around 90% seen once. The sample was CD4+ or CD8+ T cells sorted from blood, taken in a trial of the OX40 agonist ivuxolimab. The receptor set was obtained from an adult with an advanced solid tumor such as melanoma, head and neck, liver or kidney cancer.

The V call is TRBV18, the J call TRBJ2-5; 7 nucleotides match TRBD2. The V gene's germline CDR1 is KGHSH and CDR2 LQKENI. The CDR3 has 14 amino acids. After removal of 0 bases from V and 7 bases from J, the junction contained 5 bases not matched to a gene. CDR3 protein: CASSPPVREGTQYF. The CDR3 region has the DNA TGTGCCAGCTCACCACCCGTCAGGGAGGGGACCCAGTACTTC.

In this sample, this clone turned up a few times. V gene TRBV5-1 combines with J gene TRBJ1-6; 9 nucleotides agree with TRBD1. This CDR3 comprises 15 residues. Trimming at V came to 3 bases and at J to 8 bases, leaving 6 bases not matched to a gene. Germline V lookup: CDR1 SGHRS, CDR2 YFSETQ. The CDR3 region has the DNA TGCGCCAGCAGCTGGACAGGGGCTGTAGATTCACCCCTCCACTTT. Amino acid sequence: CASSWTGAVDSPLHF.

The table lists this clone with a few counts. This chain links TRBV19 with TRBJ2-3; no clear D. Trimming stripped 5 bases from V and 2 bases from J, with 14 bases between. The CDR3 extends over 15 amino acids. The germline gives CDR1 LNHDA, CDR2 SQIVND (reference sequence). CDR3 nucleotide sequence: TGTGCCAGTAGTGTGGGTGGTACTTACACAGATACGCAGTATTTT. Protein: CASSVGGTYTDTQYF.

The chain links TRBV6-6 to TRBJ1-2; D not resolved. The CDR3 extends over 12 amino acids. V lost 9 bases, J lost 4 bases, and 12 bases lay in between. Germline V gene data show CDR1 as MNHNY and CDR2 as SVGAGI (reference sequence). CDR3 sequence reads: CASSGVLYGYTF. DNA of the CDR3: TGTGCCAGTTCAGGCGTGCTCTATGGCTACACCTTC.

The rearrangement uses TRBV6-1 and TRBJ2-7; 8 nucleotides align to TRBD1. This CDR3 spans 14 amino acids. With 5 bases clipped from V and 5 bases from J, the junction kept 8 bases outside the gene matches. CDR1 and CDR2 (germline): MNHNS, SASEGT. The CDR3 sequence: CASSIQGAQNEQYF. CDR3 DNA sequence: TGTGCCAGCAGTATCCAGGGGGCGCAAAACGAGCAGTACTTC.

The V call is TRBV5-1, the J call TRBJ2-5; 7 bases agree with TRBD2. CDR3 length: 15 residues. From germline, CDR1 is SGHRS and CDR2 YFSETQ. Unmatched junction bases numbered 11, after V lost 4 bases and J lost 5 bases. The CDR3 bases are TGCGCCAGCAGCCAGCGGGGAAATCTTCGGGAGACCCAGTACTTC. This codes for CASSQRGNLRETQYF.

The chain joins TRBV19 to TRBJ2-7, with 15 positions matching TRBD2. After removal of 8 bases from V and 8 bases from J, the junction contained 10 bases not matched to a gene. Germline CDR1 LNHDA, CDR2 SQIVND (reference sequence). The CDR3 consists of 15 residues. The CDR3 loop reads CASGTSGGLLEKQYF. The CDR3, as DNA: TGTGCCAGTGGGACTAGCGGGGGGCTCCTTGAGAAGCAGTACTTC.

The chain links TRBV4-1 to TRBJ1-3; D is unclear. V was clipped by 5 bases and J by 1 base, with 9 bases between them. The CDR3 spans 14 residues. Germline CDR1 reads MGHRA; CDR2 reads YSYEKL. This CDR3 reads CASSSFRSGNTIYF. The CDR3, as DNA: TGCGCCAGCAGCTCCTTCCGGTCTGGAAACACCATATATTTT.

The chain has TRBV7-8 and TRBJ1-4; 7 nucleotides match TRBD1. Germline-derived CDR1 and CDR2 are SGHVS and FQNEAQ. CDR3 length: 17 amino acids. V dropped 5 bases and J dropped 0; count of bases not matched to a gene: 9. The CDR3 reads CASSLGYRGPTNEKLFF. The DNA for the CDR3 is TGTGCCAGCAGCCTAGGGTACAGGGGCCCAACTAATGAAAAACTGTTTTTT.

This clone was detected a few times. Other DNA sequences in the sample encode the same CDR3. V usage is TRBV9 and J usage is TRBJ2-5, with TRBD2 matching 9 bases. The CDR3 runs 17 residues. Germline V CDR1 and CDR2: SGDLS, YYNGEE. The V gene end was trimmed by 0 bases and the J gene end by 5 bases; junction bases not matched to a gene: 11. CDR3 residues: CASSVGGGGGAEETQYF. As DNA, the CDR3 is TGTGCCAGCAGCGTAGGTGGAGGCGGGGGGGCCGAGGAGACCCAGTACTTC.

A few counts support this clone. The CDR3 DNA is TGTGCCAGCAGCCGAGACGGGGGCATTCAGTACTTC. As protein: CASSRDGGIQYF. The chain has TRBV7-2 and TRBJ2-4, with D perhaps matching TRBD2 (6 bases). The CDR3 extends over 12 amino acids. Trimming took off 5 bases at V and 9 bases at J, with 11 bases between the two ends. Per germline, CDR1 SGHTA and CDR2 FQGNSA.

This clone was observed a single time. The chain is built from TRBV7-9 and TRBJ1-2; 7 bases map to TRBD1. The CDR3 contains 16 residues. Per the germline V gene, CDR1 is SEHNR and CDR2 is FQNEAQ (reference sequence). Losses at the gene ends were 7 bases for V and 4 bases for J; bases not matched to a gene: 15. In DNA form, the CDR3 reads TGTGCCAGCACCAGAGGGGTTGGGGCAGGGGGCTATGGCTACACCTTC. Its translation: CASTRGVGAGGYGYTF.

The chain combines TRBV5-1 with TRBJ2-5; 8 bases line up with TRBD1. J lost 3 bases, V lost 4 bases, and 5 bases had no gene match. Germline V gene data show CDR1 as SGHRS and CDR2 as YFSETQ. The CDR3 loop spans 14 amino acids. CDR3 loop: CASSKGQAKETQYF. The CDR3 coding sequence is TGCGCCAGCAGCAAGGGACAGGCTAAAGAGACCCAGTACTTC.

The gene calls are TRBV19 and TRBJ2-1; 9 bases agree with TRBD2. In germline, CDR1 is LNHDA, CDR2 SQIVND (reference sequence). The CDR3 is made up of 16 amino acids. J gave up 3 bases and V 7 bases, and 10 bases lay outside the gene matches. CDR3 bases: TGTGCCAGTACCATCGATCCACTAGCGGGCTACAATGAGCAGTTCTTC. Translation: CASTIDPLAGYNEQFF.

In this sample, this clone turned up once. The chain couples TRBV20-1 to TRBJ2-3; D not resolved. Looked up from germline, CDR1 is DFQATT and CDR2 is SNEGSKA (reference sequence). This CDR3 is 9 amino acids long. The CDR3 is CRPGDTQYF. For the CDR3, the DNA is TGCCGCCCTGGGGATACGCAGTATTTT.

The V gene is TRBV6-5, the J gene TRBJ1-4; D call uncertain. The CDR3 sequence is 13 residues long. Germline values: CDR1 MNHEY, CDR2 SVGAGI. Trimming removed 6 bases at V and 4 bases at J, with 9 bases between. The CDR3 DNA reads TGTGCCAGCAGGGCCCTTTTTAATGAAAAACTGTTTTTT. It is translated as CASRALFNEKLFF.

The rearrangement joins TRBV7-3 to TRBJ1-6; D ambiguous. Germline V gene data show CDR1 as SGHTA and CDR2 as FQGTGA. The CDR3 runs 13 residues. The V end lost 8 bases, the J end lost 9 bases, and 14 bases lay between the germline ends. The CDR3 coding sequence is TGTGCCAGCGCGTTGCAGGCTGGTTCACCCCTCCACTTT. Translated: CASALQAGSPLHF.

The chain has TRBV11-2 and TRBJ2-7; 9 nucleotides match TRBD1. Germline CDR1 and CDR2: SGHAT and FQNNGV. There are 13 residues in the CDR3. Trimming took 4 bases from V and 7 from J; bases not matched to a gene: 5. The DNA for the CDR3 is TGTGCCAGCAGCTGGACAGGGGTGGGGGAGCAGTACTTC. Residues: CASSWTGVGEQYF. The variable domain in full, completed from reference TRBV11-2 and TRBJ2-7, reads EAGVAQSPRYKIIEKRQSVAFWCNPISGHATLYWYQQILGQGPKLLIQFQNNGVVDDSQLPKDRFSAERLKGVDSTLKIQPAKLEDSAVYLCASSWTGVGEQYFGPGTRLTVT.

The V and J genes are TRBV19 and TRBJ1-1, with 7 nucleotides matching TRBD1. After removal of 4 bases from V and 2 bases from J, the junction contained 7 bases not matched to a gene. This CDR3 is 15 amino acids long. CDR1 is LNHDA, CDR2 SQIVND, per germline (reference sequence). The CDR3 nucleotides read TGTGCCAGTAGTAGGATTGACAGGGTAAACACTGAAGCTTTCTTT. This encodes CASSRIDRVNTEAFF.

The rearrangement uses TRBV2 and TRBJ1-3; D remains unclear. The germline CDR1 and CDR2 sequences are SNHLY and FYNNEI. CDR3 length equals 11 residues. Trimming shortened V by 5 bases and J by 4 bases, and 3 bases separated the two germline ends. This CDR3 is CASSMGNTIYF. CDR3 nucleotides: TGTGCCAGCAGTATGGGAAACACCATATATTTT.

J is TRBJ2-7 and V is TRBV30; weak D call: TRBD1 (6 bases). V was trimmed by 2 bases and J by 3 bases, leaving 11 bases between them. The CDR3 is 13 residues long. Per germline, CDR1 GTSNPN and CDR2 SVGIG (reference sequence). The CDR3 spells CAWSPGAFYEQYF. In nucleotides, the CDR3 is TGTGCCTGGAGTCCAGGGGCCTTCTACGAGCAGTACTTC.

This clone has a single count. For the CDR3, the DNA is TGCGCCAGCAGCAAGACAGGGGGAGTGAACGAGCAGTACTTC. It specifies CASSKTGGVNEQYF. This chain connects TRBV5-1 to TRBJ2-7; 9 bases align to TRBD1. The trim removed 4 bases at V and 5 bases at J, leaving 7 bases unmatched. This CDR3 is built from 14 residues. The germline CDR1 and CDR2 sequences are SGHRS and YFSETQ.

The table lists this clone with a count of one. V and J are TRBV19 and TRBJ2-7; 8 bases fit TRBD1. From germline, CDR1 is LNHDA and CDR2 SQIVND (reference sequence). V gave up 7 bases and J gave up 2 bases; unmatched junction bases: 10. The CDR3 spans 15 residues. Here the CDR3 DNA reads TGTGCCAGTAAGGGGGCCGAGACAGGGGCCTACGAGCAGTACTTC. The encoded protein is CASKGAETGAYEQYF.

The V and J genes are TRBV11-3 and TRBJ1-1; 7 bases align to TRBD1. Trimming at V came to 4 bases and at J to 6 bases, leaving 2 bases not matched to a gene. CDR3 length: 12 residues. Germline-derived CDR1 and CDR2 are SGHNT and YENEEA. The CDR3 DNA is TGTGCCAGCAGCTGGACAGGAGCTGAAGCTTTCTTT. Its protein is CASSWTGAEAFF.

This CDR3 reads CASSRYRGPSPLHF. The CDR3 DNA is TGTGCCAGCTCAAGGTACAGGGGGCCTTCACCCCTCCACTTT. The chain uses TRBV18 and TRBJ1-6; 9 bases agree with TRBD1. The CDR3 is made up of 14 amino acids. V trimming: 5 bases; J trimming: 9 bases; junction bases outside the gene matches: 5. Germline V gives CDR1 KGHSH, CDR2 LQKENI.